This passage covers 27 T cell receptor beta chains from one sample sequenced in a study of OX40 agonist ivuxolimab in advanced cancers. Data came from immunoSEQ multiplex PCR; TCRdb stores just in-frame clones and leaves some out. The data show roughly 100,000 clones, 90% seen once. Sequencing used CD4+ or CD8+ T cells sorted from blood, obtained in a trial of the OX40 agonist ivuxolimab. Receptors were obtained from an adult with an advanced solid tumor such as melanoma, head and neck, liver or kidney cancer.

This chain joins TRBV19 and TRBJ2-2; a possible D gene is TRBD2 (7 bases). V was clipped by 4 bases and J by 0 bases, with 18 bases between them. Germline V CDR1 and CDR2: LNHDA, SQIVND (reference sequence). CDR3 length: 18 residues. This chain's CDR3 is CASSTRYVGGANTGELFF. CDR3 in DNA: TGTGCCAGTAGTACCAGATATGTAGGGGGGGCGAACACCGGGGAGCTGTTTTTT. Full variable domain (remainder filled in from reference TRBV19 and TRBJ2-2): DGGITQSPKYLFRKEGQNVTLSCEQNLNHDAMYWYRQDPGQGLRLIYYSQIVNDFQKGDIAEGYSVSREKKESFPLTVTSAQKNPTAFYLCASSTRYVGGANTGELFFGEGSRLTVL.

The CDR3 sequence: CASSLATAQPQHF. CDR3 in DNA: TGTGCCAGCAGCTTAGCCACCGCCCAGCCCCAGCATTTT. The chain combines TRBV7-2 with TRBJ1-5; D gene uncertain. This CDR3 is 13 amino acids long. The germline V gene encodes CDR1 SGHTA and CDR2 FQGNSA. The V and J ends lost 0 bases and 7 bases respectively, with 7 bases between them.

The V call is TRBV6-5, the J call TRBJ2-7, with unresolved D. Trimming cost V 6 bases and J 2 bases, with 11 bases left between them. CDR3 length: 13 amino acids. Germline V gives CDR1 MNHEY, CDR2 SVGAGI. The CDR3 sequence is CASRSQLTYEQYF. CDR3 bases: TGTGCCAGCAGATCACAGCTAACCTACGAGCAGTACTTC.

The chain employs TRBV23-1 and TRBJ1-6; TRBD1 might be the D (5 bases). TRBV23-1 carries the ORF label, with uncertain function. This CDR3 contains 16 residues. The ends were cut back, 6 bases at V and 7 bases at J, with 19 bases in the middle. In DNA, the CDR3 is TGCGCCAGCAGCCGTTGGGGCCGAGTACAAAATTCACCCCTCCACTTT. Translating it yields CASSRWGRVQNSPLHF.

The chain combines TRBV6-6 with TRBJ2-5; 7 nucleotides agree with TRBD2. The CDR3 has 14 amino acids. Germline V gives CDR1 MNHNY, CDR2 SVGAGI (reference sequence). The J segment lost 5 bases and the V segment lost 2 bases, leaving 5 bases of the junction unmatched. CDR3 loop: CASSYGTGGETQYF. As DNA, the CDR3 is TGTGCCAGCAGTTACGGGACCGGGGGGGAGACCCAGTACTTC.

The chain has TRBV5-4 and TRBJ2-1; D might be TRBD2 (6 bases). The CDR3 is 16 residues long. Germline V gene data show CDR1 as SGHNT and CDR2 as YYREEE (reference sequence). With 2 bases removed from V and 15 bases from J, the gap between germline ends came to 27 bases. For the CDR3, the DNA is TGTGCCAGCAGCTTTGGCGACCTAGCGCGCCCCGCCCCCCTGTTCTTC. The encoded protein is CASSFGDLARPAPLFF.

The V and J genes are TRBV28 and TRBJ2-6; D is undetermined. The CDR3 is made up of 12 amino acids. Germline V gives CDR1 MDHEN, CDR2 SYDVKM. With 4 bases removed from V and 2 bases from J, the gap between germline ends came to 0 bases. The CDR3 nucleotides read TGTGCCAGCAGTTCTGGGGCCAACGTCCTGACTTTC. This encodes CASSSGANVLTF.

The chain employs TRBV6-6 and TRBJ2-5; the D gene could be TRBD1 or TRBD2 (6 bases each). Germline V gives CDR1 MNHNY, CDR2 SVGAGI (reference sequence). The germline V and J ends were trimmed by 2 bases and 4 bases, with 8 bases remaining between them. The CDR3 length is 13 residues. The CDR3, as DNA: TGTGCCAGCAGTTACGAGGGGGGAGAGACCCAGTACTTC. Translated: CASSYEGGETQYF.

The CDR3 DNA reads TGTGCCAGCAGCTTCGGCCAGGGGGCTGGGGCCAACGTCCTGACTTTC. Translated: CASSFGQGAGANVLTF. The chain links TRBV7-9 to TRBJ2-6; TRBD1 agrees at 7 bases. This CDR3 is 16 amino acids long. Trimming at V came to 3 bases and at J to 2 bases, leaving 4 bases not matched to a gene. Germline V lookup: CDR1 SEHNR, CDR2 FQNEAQ (reference sequence).

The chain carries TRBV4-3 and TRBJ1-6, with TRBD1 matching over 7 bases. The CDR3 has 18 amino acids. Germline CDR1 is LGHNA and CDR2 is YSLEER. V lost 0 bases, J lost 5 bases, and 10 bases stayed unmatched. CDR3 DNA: TGCGCCAGCAGCCAAGATCCCCGAGGGGGCGCAAATAATTCACCCCTCCACTTT. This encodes CASSQDPRGGANNSPLHF.

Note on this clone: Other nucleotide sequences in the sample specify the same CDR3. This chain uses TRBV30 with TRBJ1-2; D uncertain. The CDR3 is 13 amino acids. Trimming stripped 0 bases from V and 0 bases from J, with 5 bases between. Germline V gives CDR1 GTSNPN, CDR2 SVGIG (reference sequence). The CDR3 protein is CAWSVEANYGYTF. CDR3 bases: TGTGCCTGGAGTGTGGAAGCTAACTATGGCTACACCTTC.

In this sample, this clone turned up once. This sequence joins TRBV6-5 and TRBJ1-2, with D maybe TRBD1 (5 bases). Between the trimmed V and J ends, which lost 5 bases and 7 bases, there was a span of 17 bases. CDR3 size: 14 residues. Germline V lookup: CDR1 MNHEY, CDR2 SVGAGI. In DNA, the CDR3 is TGTGCCAGCAGTGGGGCGGGACGGATTCTTGGCTACACCTTC. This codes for CASSGAGRILGYTF.

The CDR3, as DNA: TGTGCCAGCAGCACCCTCCCCGGGACAGGGCGTTACGAGCAGTACTTC. Translated: CASSTLPGTGRYEQYF. The V gene is TRBV7-9, the J gene TRBJ2-7, with 9 bases fitting TRBD1. Germline CDR1 SEHNR, CDR2 FQNEAQ (reference sequence). V lost 5 bases and J lost 4; bases outside the gene matches: 12. The CDR3 extends over 16 amino acids.

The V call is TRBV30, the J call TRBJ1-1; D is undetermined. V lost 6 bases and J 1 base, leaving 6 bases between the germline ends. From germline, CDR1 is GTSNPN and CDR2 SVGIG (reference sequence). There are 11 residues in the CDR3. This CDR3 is CACHRNTEAFF. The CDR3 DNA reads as TGTGCCTGCCATCGGAACACTGAAGCTTTCTTT.

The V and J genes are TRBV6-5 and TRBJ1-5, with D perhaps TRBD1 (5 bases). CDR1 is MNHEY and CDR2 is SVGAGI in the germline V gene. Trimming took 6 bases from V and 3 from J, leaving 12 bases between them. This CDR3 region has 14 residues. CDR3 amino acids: CASRRGQHNQPQHF. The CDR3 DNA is TGTGCCAGCAGGCGAGGACAACACAATCAGCCCCAGCATTTT.

The chain's CDR3 is CASSLVGQNTDTQYF. The CDR3 DNA sequence: TGTGCCAGCAGCTTGGTAGGACAGAACACAGATACGCAGTATTTT. V and J are TRBV5-4 and TRBJ2-3; D is possibly TRBD1 (6 bases). Germline-derived CDR1 and CDR2 are SGHNT and YYREEE (reference sequence). Trimming took 0 bases from V and 2 from J, leaving 10 bases between them. This CDR3 has 15 residues.

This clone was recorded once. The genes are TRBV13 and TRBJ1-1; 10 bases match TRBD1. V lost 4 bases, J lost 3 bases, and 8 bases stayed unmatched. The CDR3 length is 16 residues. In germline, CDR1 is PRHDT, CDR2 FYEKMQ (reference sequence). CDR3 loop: CASSSAGQGVDTEAFF. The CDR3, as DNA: TGTGCCAGCAGCTCAGCCGGACAGGGGGTCGACACTGAAGCTTTCTTT.

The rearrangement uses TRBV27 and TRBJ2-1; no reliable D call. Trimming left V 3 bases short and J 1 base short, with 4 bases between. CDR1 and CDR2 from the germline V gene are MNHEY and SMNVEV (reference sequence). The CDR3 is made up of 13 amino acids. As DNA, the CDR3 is TGTGCCAGCAGTTTTAAGTCCTACAATGAGCAGTTCTTC. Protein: CASSFKSYNEQFF.

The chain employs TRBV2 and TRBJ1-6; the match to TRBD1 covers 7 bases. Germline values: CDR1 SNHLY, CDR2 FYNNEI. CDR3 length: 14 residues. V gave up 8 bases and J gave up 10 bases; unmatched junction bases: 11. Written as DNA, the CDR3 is TGTGCCAGCCAAGGGGGGACAGTGGCGTCACCCCTCCACTTT. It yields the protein CASQGGTVASPLHF.

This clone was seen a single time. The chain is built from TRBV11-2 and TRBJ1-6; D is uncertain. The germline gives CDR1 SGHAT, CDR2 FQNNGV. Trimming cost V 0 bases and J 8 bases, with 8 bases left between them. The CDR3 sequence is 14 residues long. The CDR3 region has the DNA TGTGCCAGCAGCTTAGATACGGGCTATTCACCCCTCCACTTT. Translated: CASSLDTGYSPLHF. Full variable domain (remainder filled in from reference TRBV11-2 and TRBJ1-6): EAGVAQSPRYKIIEKRQSVAFWCNPISGHATLYWYQQILGQGPKLLIQFQNNGVVDDSQLPKDRFSAERLKGVDSTLKIQPAKLEDSAVYLCASSLDTGYSPLHFGNGTRLTVT.

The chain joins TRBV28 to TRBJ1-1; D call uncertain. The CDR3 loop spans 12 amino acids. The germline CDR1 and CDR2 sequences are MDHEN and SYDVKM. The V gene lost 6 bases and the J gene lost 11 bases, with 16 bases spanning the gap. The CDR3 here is CASSPGLGGAFF. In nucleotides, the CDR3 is TGTGCCAGCAGCCCGGGTTTGGGAGGGGCTTTCTTT.

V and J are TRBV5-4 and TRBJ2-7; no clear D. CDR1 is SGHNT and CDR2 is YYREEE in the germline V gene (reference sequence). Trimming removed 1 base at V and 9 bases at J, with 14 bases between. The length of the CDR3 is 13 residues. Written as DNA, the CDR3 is TGTGCCAGCAGCTTGTCACCGACCGGCGGGCAGTACTTC. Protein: CASSLSPTGGQYF.

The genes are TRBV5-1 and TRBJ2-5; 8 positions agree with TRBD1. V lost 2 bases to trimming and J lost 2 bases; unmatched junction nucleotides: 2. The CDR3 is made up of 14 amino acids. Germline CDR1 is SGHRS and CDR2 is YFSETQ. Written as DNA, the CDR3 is TGCGCCAGCAGCTTACAGGGGGTTCAAGAGACCCAGTACTTC. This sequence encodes CASSLQGVQETQYF.

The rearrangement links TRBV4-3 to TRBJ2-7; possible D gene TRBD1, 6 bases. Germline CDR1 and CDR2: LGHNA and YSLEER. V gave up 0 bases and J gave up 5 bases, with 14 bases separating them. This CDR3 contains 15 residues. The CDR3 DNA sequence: TGCGCCAGCAGCCAAGAGGGGGCGGAACGTAACGAGCAGTACTTC. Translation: CASSQEGAERNEQYF.

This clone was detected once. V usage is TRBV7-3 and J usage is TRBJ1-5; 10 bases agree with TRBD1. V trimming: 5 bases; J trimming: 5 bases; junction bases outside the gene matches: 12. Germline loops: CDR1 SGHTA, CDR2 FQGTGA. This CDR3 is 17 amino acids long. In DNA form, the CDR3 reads TGTGCCAGCAGCACTTCCGGGACAGGGGAGGACCATCAGCCCCAGCATTTT. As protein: CASSTSGTGEDHQPQHF.

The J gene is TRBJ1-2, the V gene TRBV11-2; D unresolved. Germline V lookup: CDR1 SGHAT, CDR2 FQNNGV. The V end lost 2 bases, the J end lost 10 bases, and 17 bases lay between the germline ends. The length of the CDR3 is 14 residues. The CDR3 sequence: CASSLSRATRDYTF. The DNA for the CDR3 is TGTGCCAGCAGCTTAAGCCGGGCCACTCGGGACTACACCTTC.

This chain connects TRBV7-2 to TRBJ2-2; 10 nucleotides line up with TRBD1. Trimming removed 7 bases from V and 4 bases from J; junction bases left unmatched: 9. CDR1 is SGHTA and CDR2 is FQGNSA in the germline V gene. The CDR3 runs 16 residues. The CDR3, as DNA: TGTGCCAGCAACAAAGGGGGACAGGGGACCACCGGGGAGCTGTTTTTT. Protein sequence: CASNKGGQGTTGELFF.